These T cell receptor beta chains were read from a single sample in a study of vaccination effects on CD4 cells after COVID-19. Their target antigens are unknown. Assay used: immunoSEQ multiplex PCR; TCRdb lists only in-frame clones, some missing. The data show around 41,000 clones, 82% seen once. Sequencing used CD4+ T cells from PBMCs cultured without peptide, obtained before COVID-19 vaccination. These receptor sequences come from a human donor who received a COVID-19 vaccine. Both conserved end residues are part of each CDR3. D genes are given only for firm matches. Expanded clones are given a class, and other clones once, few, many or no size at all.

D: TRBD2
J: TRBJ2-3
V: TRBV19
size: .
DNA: TGTGCCAGTAGTAAGGTTCGGACTAGCGGGGGAACAGATACGCAGTATTTT
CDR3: CASSKVRTSGGTDTQYF

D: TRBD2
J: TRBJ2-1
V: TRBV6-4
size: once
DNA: TGTGCCAGCACGGGCGGGGGGGCCGGCTTGGGTGAGCAGTTCTTC
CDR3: CASTGGGAGLGEQFF

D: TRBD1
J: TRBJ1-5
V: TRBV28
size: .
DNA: TGTGCCAGCAGTCCGATCGACAGGGATCAGCCCCAGCATTTT
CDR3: CASSPIDRDQPQHF

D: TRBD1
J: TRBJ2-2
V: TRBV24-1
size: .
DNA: TGTGCCACCAGTGCCCTGGGGACAGCGAACACCGGGGAGCTGTTTTTT
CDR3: CATSALGTANTGELFF

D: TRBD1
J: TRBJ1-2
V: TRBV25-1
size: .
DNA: TGTGCCAGCAGTGGACAGGGTGAATATGGCTACACCTTC
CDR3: CASSGQGEYGYTF

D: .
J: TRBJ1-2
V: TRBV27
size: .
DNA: TGTGCCAGCAGTTTAGGAACGGCCTATGGCTACACCTTC
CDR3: CASSLGTAYGYTF

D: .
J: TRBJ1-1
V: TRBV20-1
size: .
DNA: TGCAGTGCTCGACTGAACACTGAAGCTTTCTTT
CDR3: CSARLNTEAFF

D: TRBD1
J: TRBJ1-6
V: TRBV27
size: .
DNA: TGTGCCAGCACCCCAATATACCGGGACAGGGCTGGTTCACCCCTCCACTTT
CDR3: CASTPIYRDRAGSPLHF

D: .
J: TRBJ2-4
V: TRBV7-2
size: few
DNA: TGTGCCAGCAGCCCTGGGGTTGGCGCCAAAATTATAGCCAAAAACATTCAGTACTTC
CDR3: CASSPGVGAKIIAKNIQYF

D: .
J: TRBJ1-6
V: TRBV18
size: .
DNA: TGTGCCAGCTCAGAAGGACATCCCCATAATTCACCCCTCCACTTT
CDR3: CASSEGHPHNSPLHF

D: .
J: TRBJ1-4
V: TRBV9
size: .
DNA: TGTGCCAGCAGCCGGACAGCGTGGAGTGAAAAACTGTTTTTT
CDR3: CASSRTAWSEKLFF

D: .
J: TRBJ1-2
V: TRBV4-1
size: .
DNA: TGCGCCAGCAGCCAAGCAGGGCGAACTAACTATGGCTACACCTTC
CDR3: CASSQAGRTNYGYTF

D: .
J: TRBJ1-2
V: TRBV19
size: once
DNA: TGTGCCAGTAGTATGAATTTTATCACCTCTAACTATGGCTACACCTTC
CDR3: CASSMNFITSNYGYTF